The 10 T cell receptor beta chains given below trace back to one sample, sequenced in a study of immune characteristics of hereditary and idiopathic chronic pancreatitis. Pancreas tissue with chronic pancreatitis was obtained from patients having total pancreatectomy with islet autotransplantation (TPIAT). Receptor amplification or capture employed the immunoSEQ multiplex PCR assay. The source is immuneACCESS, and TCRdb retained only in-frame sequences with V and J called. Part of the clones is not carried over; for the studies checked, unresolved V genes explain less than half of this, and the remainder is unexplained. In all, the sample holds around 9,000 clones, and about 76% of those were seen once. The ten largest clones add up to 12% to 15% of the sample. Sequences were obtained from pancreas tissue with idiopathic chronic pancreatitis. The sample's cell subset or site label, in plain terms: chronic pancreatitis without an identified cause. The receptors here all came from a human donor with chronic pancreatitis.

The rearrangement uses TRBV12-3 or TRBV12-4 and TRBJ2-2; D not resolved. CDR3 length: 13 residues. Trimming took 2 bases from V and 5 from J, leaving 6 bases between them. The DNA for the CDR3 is TGTGCCAGCAGTTTATTCGGGACCGGGGAGCTGTTTTTT. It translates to CASSLFGTGELFF.

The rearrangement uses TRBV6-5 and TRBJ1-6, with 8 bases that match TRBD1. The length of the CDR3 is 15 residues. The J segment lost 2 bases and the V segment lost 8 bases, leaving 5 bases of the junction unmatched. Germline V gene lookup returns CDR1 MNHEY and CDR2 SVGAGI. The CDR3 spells CASGKDRAYNSPLHF. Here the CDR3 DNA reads TGTGCCAGCGGGAAGGACAGGGCCTATAATTCACCCCTCCACTTT.

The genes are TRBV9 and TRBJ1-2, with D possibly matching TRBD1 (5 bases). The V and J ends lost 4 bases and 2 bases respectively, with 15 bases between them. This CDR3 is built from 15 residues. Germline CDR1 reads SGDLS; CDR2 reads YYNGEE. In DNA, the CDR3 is TGTGCCAGCAGCCCCGGGGGATTGGACAACTATGGCTACACCTTC. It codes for CASSPGGLDNYGYTF.

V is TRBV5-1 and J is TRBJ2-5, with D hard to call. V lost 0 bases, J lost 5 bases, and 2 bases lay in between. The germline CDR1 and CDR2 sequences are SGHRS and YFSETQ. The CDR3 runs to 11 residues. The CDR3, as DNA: TGCGCCAGCAGCTTGGCGGAGACCCAGTACTTC. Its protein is CASSLAETQYF.

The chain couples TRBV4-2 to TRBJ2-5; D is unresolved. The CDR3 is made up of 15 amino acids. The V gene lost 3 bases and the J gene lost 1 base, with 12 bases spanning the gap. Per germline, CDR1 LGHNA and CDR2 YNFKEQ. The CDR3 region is CASSHFTTGQETQYF. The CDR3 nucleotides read TGTGCCAGCAGCCATTTTACCACCGGCCAAGAGACCCAGTACTTC.

The chain's CDR3 is CASSSGAGYGYTF. CDR3 DNA: TGTGCCAGCAGCTCGGGGGCGGGGTATGGCTACACCTTC. The J gene is TRBJ1-2, the V gene TRBV7-2; tentatively, D is TRBD1 (6 bases). The V gene lost 4 bases and the J gene lost 5 bases, with 11 bases spanning the gap. This CDR3 comprises 13 residues. Germline CDR1 SGHTA, CDR2 FQGNSA.

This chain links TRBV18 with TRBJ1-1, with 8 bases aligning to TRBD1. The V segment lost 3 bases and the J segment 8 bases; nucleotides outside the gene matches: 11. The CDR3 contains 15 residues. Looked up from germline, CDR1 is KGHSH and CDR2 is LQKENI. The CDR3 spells CASSPDGQGTPEAFF. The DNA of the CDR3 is TGTGCCAGCTCACCCGACGGACAGGGTACCCCGGAAGCTTTCTTT.

Here the CDR3 reads CSVAQGINQPQHF. Here the CDR3 DNA reads TGCAGCGTTGCCCAGGGGATCAATCAGCCCCAGCATTTT. The chain is built from TRBV29-1 and TRBJ1-5; weak D call: TRBD1 (6 bases). With 4 bases removed from V and 3 bases from J, the gap between germline ends came to 10 bases. Germline V gene data show CDR1 as SQVTM and CDR2 as ANQGSEA. The length of the CDR3 is 13 residues.

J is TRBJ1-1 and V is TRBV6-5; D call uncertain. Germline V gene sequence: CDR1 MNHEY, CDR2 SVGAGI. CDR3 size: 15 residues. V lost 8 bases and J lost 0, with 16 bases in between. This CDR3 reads CASFLDRVMNTEAFF. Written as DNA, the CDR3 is TGTGCCAGCTTCCTGGATAGGGTTATGAACACTGAAGCTTTCTTT.

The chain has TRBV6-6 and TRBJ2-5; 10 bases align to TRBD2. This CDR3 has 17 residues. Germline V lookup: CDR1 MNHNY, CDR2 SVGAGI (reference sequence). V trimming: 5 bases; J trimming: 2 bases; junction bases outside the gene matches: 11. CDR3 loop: CASSPGKRGGVQETQYF. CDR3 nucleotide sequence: TGTGCCAGCAGTCCGGGAAAGCGGGGGGGAGTACAAGAGACCCAGTACTTC.